A single sample is the source of the 5 T cell receptor beta chains below, sequenced in a study of blood T cell repertoires in COVID-19. Libraries were prepared by immunoSEQ multiplex PCR; TCRdb keeps only in-frame clonotypes and omits some of them. Of roughly 120,000 clones detected, about 79% appear once; the ten largest clones hold almost 4%. Specimen: peripheral blood. The receptor set was obtained from a woman aged 80 or older with acute or convalescent COVID-19.

This chain joins TRBV7-6 and TRBJ1-1, with D possibly being TRBD1 (6 bases). Germline V gene lookup returns CDR1 SGHVS and CDR2 FNYEAQ. The length of the CDR3 is 15 residues. V was trimmed by 0 bases and J by 5 bases, leaving 13 bases between them. The CDR3 DNA follows: TGTGCCAGCAGCTTAGCGAGTCAGGGGTATACTGAAGCTTTCTTT. Protein product: CASSLASQGYTEAFF.

V gene TRBV19 combines with J gene TRBJ2-4, with D possibly matching TRBD2 (6 bases). This CDR3 contains 14 residues. Looked up from germline, CDR1 is LNHDA and CDR2 is SQIVND (reference sequence). Trimming cost V 1 base and J 6 bases, with 10 bases left between them. CDR3 amino acids: CASSIVLEGNIQYF. The CDR3 nucleotides read TGTGCCAGTAGTATAGTACTGGAGGGAAACATTCAGTACTTC.

The rearrangement links TRBV29-1 to TRBJ2-3; a weak D match, TRBD1 (6 bases). V shed 4 bases and J shed 0 bases, with 8 bases lying between them. Germline V gene lookup returns CDR1 SQVTM and CDR2 ANQGSEA. The CDR3 has 13 amino acids. CDR3 in DNA: TGCAGCGTTGTCCAGGGGAGCACAGATACGCAGTATTTT. This codes for CSVVQGSTDTQYF.

The chain recombines TRBV28 with TRBJ2-5; the D gene is possibly TRBD2 (6 bases). The germline gives CDR1 MDHEN, CDR2 SYDVKM. Trimming stripped 3 bases from V and 4 bases from J, with 15 bases between. The CDR3 covers 15 residues. This CDR3 is CASSLAGTQGETQYF. CDR3 DNA: TGTGCCAGCAGTTTGGCAGGGACTCAGGGAGAGACCCAGTACTTC.

The chain is built from TRBV10-2 and TRBJ1-5; D might be TRBD1 (5 bases). Per germline, CDR1 WSHSY and CDR2 SAAADI. V gave up 8 bases and J gave up 4 bases, with 15 bases separating them. CDR3 length: 14 residues. The DNA for the CDR3 is TGCGCCAGCGCTCGGGGGGGGTGGAATCAGCCCCAGCATTTT. This sequence encodes CASARGGWNQPQHF.